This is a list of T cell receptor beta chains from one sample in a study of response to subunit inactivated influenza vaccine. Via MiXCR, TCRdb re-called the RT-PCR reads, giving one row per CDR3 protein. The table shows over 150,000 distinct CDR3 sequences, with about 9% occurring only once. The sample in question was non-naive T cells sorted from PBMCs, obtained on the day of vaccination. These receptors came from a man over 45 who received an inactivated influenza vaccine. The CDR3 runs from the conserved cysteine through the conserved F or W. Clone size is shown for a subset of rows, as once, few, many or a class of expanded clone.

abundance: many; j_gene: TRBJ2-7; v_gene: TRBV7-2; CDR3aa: CASSKTGGPYEQYF
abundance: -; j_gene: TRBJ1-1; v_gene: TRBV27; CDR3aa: CASSFVGGKTEAFF
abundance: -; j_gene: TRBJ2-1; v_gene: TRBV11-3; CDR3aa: CASSLGQGSSEQFF
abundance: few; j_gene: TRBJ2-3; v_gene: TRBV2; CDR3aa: CASSELQGDTQYF
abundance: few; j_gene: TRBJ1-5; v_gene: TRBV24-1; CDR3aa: CATRGTGRNQPQHF
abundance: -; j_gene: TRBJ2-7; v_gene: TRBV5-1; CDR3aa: CASSLEAGGRYEQYF
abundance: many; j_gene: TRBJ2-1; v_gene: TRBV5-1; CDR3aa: CASSPSSLNNEQFF
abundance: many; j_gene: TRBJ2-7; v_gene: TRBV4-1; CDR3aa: CASSQEWGNGEQYF
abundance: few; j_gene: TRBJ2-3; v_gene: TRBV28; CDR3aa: CASSLKDPWTDTQYF
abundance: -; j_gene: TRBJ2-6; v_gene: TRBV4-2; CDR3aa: CASSQVGTEGGANVLTF
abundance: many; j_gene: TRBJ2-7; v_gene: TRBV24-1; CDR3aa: CATSDGGGYEQYF
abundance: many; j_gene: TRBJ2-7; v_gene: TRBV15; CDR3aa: CATSRDWTSGTGQYF
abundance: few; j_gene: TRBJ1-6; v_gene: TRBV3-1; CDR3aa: CASSQERYFSPLHF
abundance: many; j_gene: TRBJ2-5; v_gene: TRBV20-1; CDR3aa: CSARAGLQETQYF
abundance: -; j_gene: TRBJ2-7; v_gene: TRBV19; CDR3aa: CASSAFKKKGIYEQYF
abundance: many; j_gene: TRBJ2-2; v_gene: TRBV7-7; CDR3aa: CASSLAGPSTGELFF
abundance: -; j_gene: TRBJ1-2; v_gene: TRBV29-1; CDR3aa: CSVSSFYGYTF
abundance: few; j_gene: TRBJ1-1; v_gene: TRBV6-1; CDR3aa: CASSGTARDTEAFF
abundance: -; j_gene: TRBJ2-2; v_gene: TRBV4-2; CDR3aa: CASSQPGAANTGELFF
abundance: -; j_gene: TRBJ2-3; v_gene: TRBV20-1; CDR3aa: CSAREAGTSFSWTQYF
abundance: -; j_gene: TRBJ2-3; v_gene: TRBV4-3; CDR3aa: CASSRRGGASTDTQYF
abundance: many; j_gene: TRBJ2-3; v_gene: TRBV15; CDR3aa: CATSRALQGRDTQYF
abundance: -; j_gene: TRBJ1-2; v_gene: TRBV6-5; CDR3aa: CASSYSLNGVYGYTF
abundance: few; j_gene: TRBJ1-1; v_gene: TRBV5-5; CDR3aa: CASSLVAWVRGREAFF
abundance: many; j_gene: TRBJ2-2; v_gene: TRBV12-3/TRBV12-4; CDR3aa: CASSPPEGELFF
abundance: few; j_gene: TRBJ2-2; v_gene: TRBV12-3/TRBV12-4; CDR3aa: CASRTRNTGELFF
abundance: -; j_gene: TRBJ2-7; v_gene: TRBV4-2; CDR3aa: CASSQDPGDPYEQYF